Listed below are T cell receptor beta chains from one sample, sequenced in a study of cytomegalovirus exposure and HLA in healthy donors. Using immunoSEQ multiplex PCR, the repertoire was profiled, and TCRdb retains in-frame clones only, with some absent. The sample includes around 70,000 clones, 75% of them seen just once. Sequencing was carried out using PBMCs. Receptors originate from a man aged 65 to 85 in good health and CMV-seronegative. The CDR3 runs from the conserved cysteine through the conserved F or W. Fields, in order: CDR3 protein, CDR3 DNA, clone size, D gene, V gene, J gene. A D gene is named only where the DNA matches it firmly. The listing skips clone size in some rows; elsewhere it reads once, few, many or a size class.

cdr3_aa: CASSLTGTGGSEQYF; cdr3_nt: TGTGCCAGCAGCCTGACCGGGACAGGGGGCTCCGAGCAGTACTTC; clone_size: -; d_call: TRBD1; v_call: TRBV7-6; j_call: TRBJ2-7
cdr3_aa: CASSAFETGGQETQYF; cdr3_nt: TGTGCCAGCAGTGCTTTCGAGACAGGGGGACAAGAGACCCAGTACTTC; clone_size: -; d_call: TRBD1; v_call: TRBV6-1; j_call: TRBJ2-5
cdr3_aa: CASSTRDRYEQYF; cdr3_nt: TGTGCCAGCAGCACTCGGGACAGGTACGAGCAGTACTTC; clone_size: many; d_call: TRBD1; v_call: TRBV11-2; j_call: TRBJ2-7
cdr3_aa: CASSQRGGYEQYF; cdr3_nt: TGTGCCAGCAGCCAAAGAGGTGGGTACGAGCAGTACTTC; clone_size: -; d_call: -; v_call: TRBV27; j_call: TRBJ2-7
cdr3_aa: CSSKHPTAYEQYF; cdr3_nt: TGTTCCAGCAAGCACCCGACAGCCTACGAGCAGTACTTC; clone_size: few; d_call: -; v_call: TRBV6-6; j_call: TRBJ2-7
cdr3_aa: CASSPLGQGREKLFF; cdr3_nt: TGTGCCAGCTCACCACTGGGACAGGGACGTGAAAAACTGTTTTTT; clone_size: -; d_call: TRBD1; v_call: TRBV18; j_call: TRBJ1-4
cdr3_aa: CASSLAGLSEDGYTF; cdr3_nt: TGCGCCAGCAGCTTGGCGGGATTATCGGAAGATGGCTACACCTTC; clone_size: -; d_call: -; v_call: TRBV5-1; j_call: TRBJ1-2
cdr3_aa: CASSITGVETQYF; cdr3_nt: TGTGCCAGTAGTATCACAGGGGTCGAGACCCAGTACTTC; clone_size: few; d_call: TRBD1; v_call: TRBV19; j_call: TRBJ2-5
cdr3_aa: CAIGLAGSEETQYF; cdr3_nt: TGTGCCATCGGACTAGCGGGATCCGAAGAGACCCAGTACTTC; clone_size: -; d_call: TRBD2; v_call: TRBV10-3; j_call: TRBJ2-5
cdr3_aa: CASSYTGIGYTF; cdr3_nt: TGTGCCAGCAGCTATACAGGGATTGGCTACACCTTC; clone_size: -; d_call: -; v_call: TRBV11-2; j_call: TRBJ1-2
cdr3_aa: CASSLRDFGSGNTIYF; cdr3_nt: TGTGCCAGCAGCTTACGTGACTTCGGCTCTGGAAACACCATATATTTT; clone_size: -; d_call: -; v_call: TRBV7-2; j_call: TRBJ1-3
cdr3_aa: CASSPRPRQGRSLAKNIQYF; cdr3_nt: TGTGCCAGCAGCCCAAGGCCCAGACAGGGGCGTTCTCTAGCCAAAAACATTCAGTACTTC; clone_size: -; d_call: TRBD1; v_call: TRBV7-8; j_call: TRBJ2-4
cdr3_aa: CASSSVAVPSTDTQYF; cdr3_nt: TGTGCCAGCTCATCCGTAGCGGTCCCTAGCACAGATACGCAGTATTTT; clone_size: -; d_call: -; v_call: TRBV18; j_call: TRBJ2-3
cdr3_aa: CASSLAGAGGPDGYTF; cdr3_nt: TGTGCCAGCAGCTTAGCGGGGGCAGGGGGACCTGATGGCTACACCTTC; clone_size: -; d_call: TRBD1; v_call: TRBV7-2; j_call: TRBJ1-2
cdr3_aa: CASSETGGRSKTQYF; cdr3_nt: TGTGCCAGCAGCGAAACAGGGGGCCGAAGTAAGACCCAGTACTTC; clone_size: -; d_call: TRBD1; v_call: TRBV9; j_call: TRBJ2-5
cdr3_aa: CASSLGGLGHAKGRGQYF; cdr3_nt: TGTGCCAGCAGCTTAGGGGGCCTGGGACACGCTAAGGGGCGCGGGCAGTACTTC; clone_size: -; d_call: -; v_call: TRBV7-9; j_call: TRBJ2-7
cdr3_aa: CAVGTGNYEQYF; cdr3_nt: TGTGCCGTCGGGACAGGCAACTACGAGCAGTACTTC; clone_size: -; d_call: TRBD1; v_call: TRBV19; j_call: TRBJ2-7
cdr3_aa: CASTRESSYNEQFF; cdr3_nt: TGTGCCAGCACCCGGGAGAGCTCCTACAATGAGCAGTTCTTC; clone_size: -; d_call: -; v_call: TRBV5-4; j_call: TRBJ2-1
cdr3_aa: CASSLVSSGSGYEQYF; cdr3_nt: TGTGCCAGCAGCTTAGTGTCTAGCGGGTCTGGGTACGAGCAGTACTTC; clone_size: few; d_call: TRBD2; v_call: TRBV7-2; j_call: TRBJ2-7
cdr3_aa: CASSSPQGASYGYTF; cdr3_nt: TGTGCCAGCAGTTCCCCCCAGGGGGCCTCCTATGGCTACACCTTC; clone_size: -; d_call: TRBD1; v_call: TRBV6-6; j_call: TRBJ1-2
cdr3_aa: CASSFGQGKETQYF; cdr3_nt: TGTGCCAGCAGCTTTGGTCAGGGGAAAGAGACCCAGTACTTC; clone_size: -; d_call: -; v_call: TRBV7-2; j_call: TRBJ2-5
cdr3_aa: CSASGSGRQFF; cdr3_nt: TGCAGTGCTAGCGGTAGCGGGAGACAGTTCTTC; clone_size: -; d_call: TRBD2; v_call: TRBV20-1; j_call: TRBJ2-1
cdr3_aa: CASSPAGRSSTDTQYF; cdr3_nt: TGTGCCAGCAGCCCGGCGGGCAGGTCGAGCACAGATACGCAGTATTTT; clone_size: -; d_call: -; v_call: TRBV7-9; j_call: TRBJ2-3
cdr3_aa: CASSQESGQGFQPQHF; cdr3_nt: TGCGCCAGCAGCCAAGAGTCGGGACAGGGCTTTCAGCCCCAGCATTTT; clone_size: -; d_call: TRBD1; v_call: TRBV4-3; j_call: TRBJ1-5
cdr3_aa: CASSYDRGGGNEQFF; cdr3_nt: TGTGCCAGCAGTTACGACAGGGGTGGAGGCAATGAGCAGTTCTTC; clone_size: once; d_call: TRBD1; v_call: TRBV6-5; j_call: TRBJ2-1
cdr3_aa: CASSVGAGAFTDTQYF; cdr3_nt: TGTGCCAGCAGCGTAGGGGCGGGGGCCTTCACAGATACGCAGTATTTT; clone_size: -; d_call: -; v_call: TRBV9; j_call: TRBJ2-3
cdr3_aa: CSVMTSGEDTQYF; cdr3_nt: TGCAGCGTTATGACTAGCGGGGAAGATACGCAGTATTTT; clone_size: few; d_call: TRBD2; v_call: TRBV29-1; j_call: TRBJ2-3
cdr3_aa: CASSGGASGGANVLTF; cdr3_nt: TGTGCCAGTAGTGGGGGGGCAAGTGGTGGGGCCAACGTCCTGACTTTC; clone_size: -; d_call: -; v_call: TRBV19; j_call: TRBJ2-6
cdr3_aa: CAISEGTVGNEQFF; cdr3_nt: TGTGCCATCAGTGAGGGGACAGTCGGGAATGAGCAGTTCTTC; clone_size: few; d_call: TRBD1; v_call: TRBV10-3; j_call: TRBJ2-1
cdr3_aa: CASRPTGSETQYF; cdr3_nt: TGTGCCAGCAGGCCGACAGGGTCAGAGACCCAGTACTTC; clone_size: few; d_call: TRBD1; v_call: TRBV2; j_call: TRBJ2-5
cdr3_aa: CASSLAAGARGQFF; cdr3_nt: TGTGCCAGCAGCTTGGCCGCCGGGGCGCGGGGGCAGTTCTTC; clone_size: -; d_call: -; v_call: TRBV5-4; j_call: TRBJ2-1
cdr3_aa: CAISGQNQPQHF; cdr3_nt: TGTGCCATCTCTGGGCAAAATCAGCCCCAGCATTTT; clone_size: -; d_call: -; v_call: TRBV10-3; j_call: TRBJ1-5
cdr3_aa: CASSDQGTGNNQPQHF; cdr3_nt: TGTGCCAGCAGTGACCAAGGGACAGGGAATAATCAGCCCCAGCATTTT; clone_size: -; d_call: TRBD1; v_call: TRBV2; j_call: TRBJ1-5